The T cell receptor beta chain described here comes from a study of cytomegalovirus exposure and HLA in healthy donors. PCR employed 60 Vbeta and 13 Jbeta primers. Profiling relied on immunoSEQ multiplex PCR, and the TCRdb table lists in-frame clones only, not all of them. Of 150,000 to 200,000 clones listed, around 81% are singletons. The CDR3 has 16 amino acids. In germline, CDR1 is MDHEN, CDR2 SYDVKM. Germline trimming cut 5 bases from V and 7 bases from J; bases unmatched to any gene: 9. This clonotype originated in a man between 18 and 29 years old in good health and CMV-seronegative. Sequencing used PBMCs. The chain employs TRBV28 and TRBJ2-2; 11 bases match TRBD2. CDR3 residues: CASSQPGLAAFGELFF. CDR3 DNA: TGTGCCAGCAGTCAACCGGGACTAGCGGCCTTCGGGGAGCTGTTTTTT.